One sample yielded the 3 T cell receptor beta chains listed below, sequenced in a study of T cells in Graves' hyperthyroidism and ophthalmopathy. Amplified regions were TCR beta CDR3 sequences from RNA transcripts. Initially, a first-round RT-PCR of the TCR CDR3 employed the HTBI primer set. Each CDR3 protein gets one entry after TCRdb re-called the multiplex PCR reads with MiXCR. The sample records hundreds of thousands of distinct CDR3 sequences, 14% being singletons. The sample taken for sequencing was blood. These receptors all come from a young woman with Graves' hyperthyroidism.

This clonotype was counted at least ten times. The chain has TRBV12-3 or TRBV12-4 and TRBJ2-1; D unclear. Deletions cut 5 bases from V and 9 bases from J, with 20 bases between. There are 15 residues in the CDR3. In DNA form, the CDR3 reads TGTGCCAGCAGTCTAGGGCGAGTTTGGATAGTTGAGCAGTTCTTC. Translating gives CASSLGRVWIVEQFF.

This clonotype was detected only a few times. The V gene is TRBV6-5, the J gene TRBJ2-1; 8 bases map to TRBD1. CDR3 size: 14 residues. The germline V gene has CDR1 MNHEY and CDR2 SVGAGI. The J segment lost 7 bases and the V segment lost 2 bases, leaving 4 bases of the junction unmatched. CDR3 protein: CASSYRGQVNEQFF. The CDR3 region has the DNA TGTGCCAGCAGTTACCGGGGACAGGTGAATGAGCAGTTCTTC.

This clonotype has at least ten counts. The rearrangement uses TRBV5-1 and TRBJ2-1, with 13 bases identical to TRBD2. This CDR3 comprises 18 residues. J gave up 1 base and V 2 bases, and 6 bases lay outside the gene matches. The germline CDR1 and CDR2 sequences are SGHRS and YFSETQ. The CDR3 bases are TGCGCCAGCAGCTTACTAGCGGGAGGGCCGGGGTCCTACAATGAGCAGTTCTTC. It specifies CASSLLAGGPGSYNEQFF.